A selection of T cell receptor beta chains follows, all from one sample in a study of Ad26.COV2.S vaccination and SARS-CoV-2 variants. Data came from immunoSEQ multiplex PCR; TCRdb stores just in-frame clones and leaves some out. The sample has a few hundred thousand clones, approximately 90% seen once. The source was peripheral blood, collected in a trial of Ad26.COV2.S vaccine versus placebo. The source is a person aged 18-65 years who received the Ad26.COV2.S COVID-19 vaccine or a placebo. Each CDR3 is given without its conserved first and last residue.

j_call v_call cdr3_aa
TRBJ2-3 TRBV10-3 AISGRGTADTQY
TRBJ2-3 TRBV18 ASSTFPDTQY
TRBJ2-3 TRBV6-6 ASRGGASTDTQY
TRBJ2-5 TRBV27 ASSITGGWETQY
TRBJ1-1 TRBV10-2 ASGFTGSLPEAF
TRBJ2-7 TRBV7-2 ASSPGTGLESYEQY
TRBJ2-7 TRBV25-1 ASSEGTFPYEQY
TRBJ1-2 TRBV30 AWSRDRESGYT
TRBJ2-1 TRBV7-9 ASSYGIPDNEQF
TRBJ1-5 TRBV27 ASSLTGTVSNQPQH
TRBJ2-5 TRBV11-3 ASSPRQRLETQY
TRBJ2-7 TRBV30 AWGRTTGSYEQY
TRBJ2-3 TRBV24-1 ATSRTSGGFTDTQY
TRBJ1-5 TRBV4-1 ASSQDPGTYQPQH
TRBJ1-2 TRBV30 AWSAPGVRTYGYT
TRBJ1-5 TRBV24-1 ATSGGQGNQPQH
TRBJ2-7 TRBV4-2 ASSQDSPGGAGEQY
TRBJ2-2 TRBV25-1 ASSASGDTGELF
TRBJ1-5 TRBV4-2 ASSQALPGKIQPQH
TRBJ2-2 TRBV12-5 ASSTGVSGELF
TRBJ2-2 TRBV5-1 ASSPQGGDTGELF
TRBJ1-3 TRBV7-9 ASSLVSGNTIY
TRBJ1-2 TRBV4-2 ASSQGTGSTYGYT
TRBJ1-1 TRBV15 ATSREGNTEAF
TRBJ2-7 TRBV6-5 ASSNTRGSYEQY
TRBJ2-1 TRBV11-2 ASSSGTSGGAGEQF
TRBJ1-1 TRBV19 ASSLSGIRTEAF
TRBJ1-4 TRBV6-5 ASGTDEKLF
TRBJ2-3 TRBV6-5 ATSYPPDTQY
TRBJ1-2 TRBV5-6 ASSFGQSSYGYT
TRBJ2-1 TRBV3-1/TRBV3-2 ASSQDQRGRSYNEQF